A selection of T cell receptor beta chains follows, all from one sample in a study of blood T cells in healthy people across ages. One entry per CDR3 protein, called by TCRdb with MiXCR from the 5' RACE reads. The profile shows 600,000 to 800,000 distinct CDR3 sequences, 45% to 60% of them singletons. Sequencing was carried out using blood. The source of these receptors is a woman of 80 years or more in good health. The CDR3 runs from the conserved cysteine through the conserved F or W. Each record gives: J gene, D gene, clone size, V gene, CDR3 DNA, CDR3 protein. The D gene is left open where the match is weak. A row's size may be missing; if present it is once, few, many or a size class.

TRBJ2-7,TRBD2,NA,TRBV7-2,TGTGCCAGCAGCCCCAGGGTGGGACTAGTAACCTACAATGAGCAGTACTTC,CASSPRVGLVTYNEQYF
TRBJ1-5,NA,NA,TRBV6-1,TGTGCCAGCAGCGGGACCCCCGGGGATCAGCCCCAGCATTTT,CASSGTPGDQPQHF
TRBJ2-3,TRBD2,many,TRBV4-1,TGCGCCAGCAGCCAAGCTAGCGGGAGTAATTTGGATACGCAGTATTTT,CASSQASGSNLDTQYF
TRBJ2-3,TRBD2,many,TRBV6-4,TGTGCCAGCAGTGTCCAAGCGGGGGGGGGAGAAGATACGCAGTATTTT,CASSVQAGGGEDTQYF
TRBJ2-3,NA,many,TRBV5-1,TGCGCCAGCAGCGGAGAGAGGAGCACAGATACGCAGTATTTT,CASSGERSTDTQYF
TRBJ2-1,TRBD2,few,TRBV27,TGTGCCAGCTCCCACGGGGAGGGCAATGAGCAGTTCTTC,CASSHGEGNEQFF
TRBJ2-7,NA,NA,TRBV7-2,TGTGCCAGCAGCCCCCGGGAGAACCGTGTCTACGAGCAGTACTTC,CASSPRENRVYEQYF
TRBJ1-2,NA,few,TRBV7-9,TGTGCCAGCAGCGTGGCGGGCGGGTCTATGGGCTACACCTTC,CASSVAGGSMGYTF
TRBJ2-5,TRBD2,NA,TRBV3-1,TGTGCCAGCAGCTCCTCTAGGGCGGGGGGACAGTACTTC,CASSSSRAGGQYF
TRBJ2-1,TRBD2,few,TRBV7-3,TGTGCCAGCAGCTTAACCGGGACTAGCCCCCAAACATACAATGAGCAGTTCTTC,CASSLTGTSPQTYNEQFF
TRBJ2-5,TRBD2,NA,TRBV7-3,TGTGCCAGCAGCCACCCCCGGACTAGCGGGACGAGCTCCTACAATGAGCAGTACTTC,CASSHPRTSGTSSYNEQYF
TRBJ2-7,NA,NA,TRBV4-2,TGTGCCAGCAGCCAGAACAGGGACGAGCAGTACTTC,CASSQNRDEQYF
TRBJ2-1,NA,NA,TRBV15,TGTGCCACCAGCAGAGCCACCGGGGGGCTTGAGCAGTTCTTC,CATSRATGGLEQFF
TRBJ1-1,NA,NA,TRBV6-1,TGTGCCAGCAGAACGGGCCCGGTGGGCACTGAAGCTTTCTTT,CASRTGPVGTEAFF
TRBJ2-3,NA,few,TRBV27,TGTGCCAGCAGTTTTTGGCTGAGCACAGATACGCAGTATTTT,CASSFWLSTDTQYF
TRBJ2-1,NA,NA,TRBV2,TGTGCCAGCACCAAAGGAGCTAATGAGCAGTTCTTC,CASTKGANEQFF
TRBJ2-6,NA,many,TRBV4-2,TGTGCCAGCAGCCAATCTGGGACCACTGGGGCCAACGTCCTGACTTTC,CASSQSGTTGANVLTF
TRBJ2-5,TRBD2,NA,TRBV12-3/TRBV12-4,TGTGCCAGCAGCCTCACTAGCGGGGGGGCAGAGACCCAGTACTTC,CASSLTSGGAETQYF
TRBJ2-3,NA,NA,TRBV12-3/TRBV12-4,TGTGCCAGCAGTCTACGAGAGGGTTCAGATACGCAGTATTTT,CASSLREGSDTQYF
TRBJ2-7,TRBD2,NA,TRBV7-3,TGTGCCAGCAGCTTTTATCCCTCAACGGGAGGCAAATACAATGAGCAGTACTTC,CASSFYPSTGGKYNEQYF
TRBJ1-2,TRBD1,NA,TRBV5-1,TGCGCCAGCAGCTTTGGGACAGGGGGCGTCTATGGCTACACCTTC,CASSFGTGGVYGYTF
TRBJ2-3,NA,NA,TRBV7-9,TGTGCCAGCAGCTATTGGACCGGACCGGGGACAGATACGCAGTATTTT,CASSYWTGPGTDTQYF
TRBJ2-3,NA,NA,TRBV6-6,TGTGCCAGCAACCGGGGGACCGCTGAGGATACGCAGTATTTT,CASNRGTAEDTQYF
TRBJ2-1,TRBD1,once,TRBV11-2,TGTGCCAGCAGCGCCCCGTTCAGGGGGTTCGATGAGCAGTTCTTC,CASSAPFRGFDEQFF
TRBJ1-5,NA,NA,TRBV4-3,TGCGCCAGCAGCCAAGAGGTAGGCGTTTCGCCCCAGCATTTT,CASSQEVGVSPQHF
TRBJ1-2,NA,NA,TRBV6-6,TGTGCCAGCAGGGAGGTTTTCGCTAACTATGGCTACACCTTC,CASREVFANYGYTF
TRBJ2-7,NA,NA,TRBV20-1,TGCAGTCCCCGCAGAAAGACAGTTTACGAGCAGTACTTC,CSPRRKTVYEQYF
TRBJ1-2,TRBD1,NA,TRBV4-3,TGCGCCAGCAGCCAAACCTGGAGTAACAGGGGGCCTTATGGCTACACCTTC,CASSQTWSNRGPYGYTF
TRBJ1-1,NA,NA,TRBV7-7,TGTGCCAGCAGCCCGGGGTACAACACTGAAGCTTTCTTT,CASSPGYNTEAFF
TRBJ2-7,TRBD2,NA,TRBV29-1,TGCAGCACCCGCACTAGCGGGAGCTACGAGCAGTACTTC,CSTRTSGSYEQYF
TRBJ2-7,TRBD1,many,TRBV7-9,TGTGCCAGCAGCTTAACCGGGACAGGGGCCTACGAGCAGTACTTC,CASSLTGTGAYEQYF